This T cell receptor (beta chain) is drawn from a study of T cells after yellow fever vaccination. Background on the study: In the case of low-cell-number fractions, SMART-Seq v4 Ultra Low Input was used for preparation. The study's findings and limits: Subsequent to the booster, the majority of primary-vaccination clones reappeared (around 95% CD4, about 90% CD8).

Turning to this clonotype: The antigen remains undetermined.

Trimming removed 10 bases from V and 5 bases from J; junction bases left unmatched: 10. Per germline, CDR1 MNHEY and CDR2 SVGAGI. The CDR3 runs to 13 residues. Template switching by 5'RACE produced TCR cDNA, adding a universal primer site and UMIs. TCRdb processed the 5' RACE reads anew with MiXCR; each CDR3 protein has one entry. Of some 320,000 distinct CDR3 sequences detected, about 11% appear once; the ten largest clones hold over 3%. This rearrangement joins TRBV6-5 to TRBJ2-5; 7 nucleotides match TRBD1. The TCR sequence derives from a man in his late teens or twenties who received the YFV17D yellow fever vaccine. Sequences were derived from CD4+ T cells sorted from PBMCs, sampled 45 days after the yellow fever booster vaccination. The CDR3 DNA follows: TGTGCCACCCGACAGGGCCAGGGCGAGACCCAGTACTTC. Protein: CATRQGQGETQYF.